This T cell receptor beta chain was recorded in a study of cytomegalovirus exposure and HLA in healthy donors. Regarding the study as a whole: The TCR clusters that emerged in the first cohort tended, a later analysis found, to co-occur in the 120 or so validation repertoires. In vitro, a few CMV-associated chains proved specific for CMV antigens. Listed as cytomegalovirus-associated were over 150 TCR beta chains.

This table comes from immunoSEQ multiplex PCR, and its TCRdb copy is limited to in-frame clones, with some not included. The sample has around 150,000 clones, 88% seen once. Separate from the approximately 650-subject first cohort, the 120-subject validation cohort was the one that the donors belonged to. Concerning this clone: Antigen unknown.

The sequencing sample was made of PBMCs. The clonotype comes from a man aged 18 to 30 in good health and CMV-seronegative.

CDR3 in DNA: TGTGCCAGCAGCTATGCGTACCCCTCTGGGGCCAACGTCCTGACTTTC. Translation gives CASSYAYPSGANVLTF. The chain has TRBV7-2 and TRBJ2-6; D call uncertain. Trimming pared 4 bases from V and 0 bases from J, leaving 10 bases between. The germline V gene encodes CDR1 SGHTA and CDR2 FQGNSA. CDR3 length: 16 residues.